This section outlines one T cell receptor (beta chain) sequence together with its context. This sample is part of a study of blood T cell repertoires in COVID-19. Study as a whole: The United States, Italy and Spain provided the acute and convalescent COVID-19 samples. The analysed material was cDNA or gDNA that came from T cells, B-cell-depleted T cells, or PBMCs.

This CDR3 spans 16 amino acids. The V gene lost 7 bases and the J gene lost 1 base, with 17 bases spanning the gap. Per germline, CDR1 SGHKS and CDR2 YYEKEE (reference sequence). Per the study methods: The assay estimated nucleated cells by amplifying reference gene primers. Using immunoSEQ multiplex PCR, the repertoire was profiled, and TCRdb retains in-frame clones only, with some absent. That table gives V, J and clone size, and the DNA gave D and trimming. The sample lists about 190,000 clones, nearly 80% occurring once. This chain uses TRBV5-5 with TRBJ2-2; D is ambiguous. This clonotype was obtained from a woman in her 70s with acute or convalescent COVID-19. Input material: peripheral blood. DNA of the CDR3: TGTGCCAGCGCTCAAAGTTTATCGGTGAACACCGGGGAGCTGTTTTTT. Encoded protein: CASAQSLSVNTGELFF.